This T cell receptor (beta chain) was documented in a study of blood T cells in healthy people across ages. The study's findings and limits: There was a strong correlation between TCR beta diversity and naive T cell percentage.

Notes on this clonotype: Antigen: not known.

A second PCR of roughly 7 to 11 cycles used a sample-barcoded 5' primer and a J-beta primer mix. MiXCR was run by TCRdb on the 5' RACE reads, yielding one entry per CDR3 protein. The sample includes around 1.7 million distinct CDR3 sequences, roughly 28% of them seen just once. Those donating, healthy Caucasian individuals from Russia, were aged roughly 6 to 100. It was approximately 10 milliliters of peripheral blood that were drawn from each donor. Total RNA, at least 6 micrograms per sample, was extracted from PBMCs. The source of this sequence is a young woman in good health. Source material: blood.

This CDR3 is CAIRKPRASGEQYF. The CDR3 DNA reads TGTGCCATCCGAAAGCCCAGGGCTAGTGGCGAGCAGTACTTC. The rearrangement joins TRBV6-9 to TRBJ2-7, with TRBD1 as a possible D gene (5 bases). This CDR3 contains 14 residues. Trimming removed 10 bases from V and 6 bases from J, with 22 bases in between. Germline V gene sequence: CDR1 MNHGY, CDR2 SVAAGI.